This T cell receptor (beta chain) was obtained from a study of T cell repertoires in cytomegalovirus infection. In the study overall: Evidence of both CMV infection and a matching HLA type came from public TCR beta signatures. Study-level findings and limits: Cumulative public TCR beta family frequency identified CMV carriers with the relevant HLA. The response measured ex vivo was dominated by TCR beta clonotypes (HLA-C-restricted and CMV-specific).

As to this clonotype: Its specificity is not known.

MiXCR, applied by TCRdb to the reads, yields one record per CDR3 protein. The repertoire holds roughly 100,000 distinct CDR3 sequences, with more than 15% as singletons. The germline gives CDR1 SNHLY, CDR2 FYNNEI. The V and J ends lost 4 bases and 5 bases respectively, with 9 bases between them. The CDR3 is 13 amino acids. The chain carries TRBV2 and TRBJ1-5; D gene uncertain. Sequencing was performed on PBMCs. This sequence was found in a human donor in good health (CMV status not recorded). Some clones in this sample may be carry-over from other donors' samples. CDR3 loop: CASSVMKDQPQHF. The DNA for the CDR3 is TGTGCCAGCAGTGTCATGAAGGATCAGCCCCAGCATTTT.